This TCR beta chain came from a study of Ad26.COV2.S vaccination and SARS-CoV-2 variants. Study-level results: Measures of TCR breadth and depth may have fallen short of total T cell responses. Compared with placebo recipients, vaccine recipients had higher spike-specific TCR breadth.

CDR1 and CDR2 from the germline V gene are LNHNV and YYDKDF (reference sequence). V dropped 5 bases and J dropped 3 bases, with 17 bases sitting between them. The CDR3 spans 16 residues. TCRdb's copy holds only in-frame clones and misses some; the assay was immunoSEQ multiplex PCR. The sample contains about 98,000 clones, around 81% of which appear only once. On this clone itself: Its antigen remains unknown.

This specimen consisted of peripheral blood, obtained after recovery from COVID-19. V and J are TRBV15 and TRBJ1-5; D remains ambiguous. The source is a human donor who had recovered from COVID-19. The CDR3 DNA reads as TGTGCCACCAGCTGGGGAGGACTGGGCCCCAATCAGCCCCAGCATTTT. It translates to CATSWGGLGPNQPQHF.